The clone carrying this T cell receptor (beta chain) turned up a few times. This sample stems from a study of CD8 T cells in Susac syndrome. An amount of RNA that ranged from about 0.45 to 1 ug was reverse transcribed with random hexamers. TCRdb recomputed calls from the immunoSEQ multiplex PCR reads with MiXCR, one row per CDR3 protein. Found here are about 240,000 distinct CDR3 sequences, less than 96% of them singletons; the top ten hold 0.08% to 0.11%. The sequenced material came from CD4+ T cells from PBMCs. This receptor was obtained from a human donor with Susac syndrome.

CDR3 DNA: TGTGCCAGCAGCTTGGGCGCTTTAGAGACCCAGTACTTC. This translates into CASSLGALETQYF. The chain couples TRBV5-4 to TRBJ2-5; D remains ambiguous. The germline V and J ends were trimmed by 0 bases and 4 bases, with 7 bases remaining between them. Germline CDR1 and CDR2: SGHNT and YYREEE (reference sequence). The CDR3 spans 13 residues.